These 27 T cell receptor beta chains originate from one sample sequenced in a study of T-cell memory formation after mild COVID-19. TCRdb re-called the 5' RACE reads with MiXCR, one entry per CDR3 protein. Of about 45,000 distinct CDR3 sequences in the sample, more than 9% were seen once. The sample was PBMCs or a T cell subset sorted from them (not recorded which). These receptors came from an adult woman who had mild COVID-19 (a few samples of this study predate the infection). Cell type and time point are not known.

The chain is built from TRBV12-3 or TRBV12-4 and TRBJ2-7; D may be TRBD2 (5 bases). This CDR3 region has 12 residues. V gave up 2 bases and J gave up 4 bases, with 6 bases separating them. The CDR3 is CASSLRGYEQYF. CDR3 coding DNA: TGTGCCAGCAGTTTACGGGGTTACGAGCAGTACTTC.

This clonotype was seen more than once but under ten times. This chain connects TRBV9 to TRBJ2-2, with a tentative D call TRBD1 (6 bases). CDR3 size: 15 residues. Germline values: CDR1 SGDLS, CDR2 YYNGEE. The V end was cut by 2 bases, the J end by 1 base, with 9 bases between. CDR3 DNA sequence: TGTGCCAGCAGCGTCCGGACAGAGAACACCGGGGAGCTGTTTTTT. Protein product: CASSVRTENTGELFF.

This clonotype appeared many times. V is TRBV29-1 and J is TRBJ2-1; 7 bases match TRBD2. CDR1 is SQVTM, CDR2 ANQGSEA, per germline. The V segment lost 5 bases and the J segment 0 bases; nucleotides outside the gene matches: 7. The CDR3 spans 15 residues. The CDR3 region is CSVLAEVSSYNEQFF. The CDR3 DNA reads as TGCAGCGTTCTAGCGGAAGTAAGCTCCTACAATGAGCAGTTCTTC.

The table lists this clonotype with a few counts. The V and J genes are TRBV20-1 and TRBJ2-7; D is unclear. Between the trimmed V and J ends, which lost 4 bases and 4 bases, there was a span of 17 bases. CDR1 is DFQATT and CDR2 is SNEGSKA in the germline V gene (reference sequence). The CDR3 length is 14 residues. This CDR3 is CSAKGGPQVYEQYF. Written as DNA, the CDR3 is TGCAGTGCTAAGGGCGGTCCCCAGGTTTACGAGCAGTACTTC.

Only a few counts were recorded for this clonotype. The genes are TRBV5-1 and TRBJ2-4, with 10 bases lining up with TRBD2. The J segment lost 5 bases and the V segment lost 4 bases, leaving 9 bases of the junction unmatched. This CDR3 spans 16 amino acids. Germline V lookup: CDR1 SGHRS, CDR2 YFSETQ. The DNA for the CDR3 is TGCGCCAGCAGCCCAAGCGGGGGGGCTTTAGAAAACATTCAGTACTTC. It is translated as CASSPSGGALENIQYF. Full variable domain (rest looked up from reference TRBV5-1 and TRBJ2-4): KAGVTQTPRYLIKTRGQQVTLSCSPISGHRSVSWYQQTPGQGLQFLFEYFSETQRNKGNFPGRFSGRQFSNSRSEMNVSTLELGDSALYLCASSPSGGALENIQYFGAGTRLSVL.

This clonotype was seen a handful of times. The chain links TRBV7-2 to TRBJ2-1, with D unclear. Germline V gene lookup returns CDR1 SGHTA and CDR2 FQGNSA. The CDR3 sequence is 11 residues long. Deletions cut 1 base from V and 12 bases from J, with 7 bases between. CDR3 nucleotide sequence: TGTGCCAGCAGCTTAGTGAACGGGCAGTTCTTC. Residues: CASSLVNGQFF.

A few counts support this clonotype. The rearrangement links TRBV20-1 to TRBJ2-7; unclear D gene. V shed 4 bases and J shed 0 bases, with 13 bases lying between them. Germline V gene lookup returns CDR1 DFQATT and CDR2 SNEGSKA (reference sequence). The CDR3 length is 14 residues. The CDR3 region has the DNA TGCAGTGCTATGGTGTGGGTAACCTCCTACGAGCAGTACTTC. It specifies CSAMVWVTSYEQYF.

The rearrangement links TRBV5-1 to TRBJ2-7; D gene unclear. The CDR3 runs 14 residues. V lost 3 bases and J 3 bases, leaving 13 bases between the germline ends. Germline V gene lookup returns CDR1 SGHRS and CDR2 YFSETQ. CDR3 protein: CASSSGPSLYEQYF. The CDR3 bases are TGCGCCAGCAGCTCCGGACCCTCGCTCTACGAGCAGTACTTC.

This clonotype showed up just a few times. This sequence joins TRBV6-2 or TRBV6-3 and TRBJ2-2, with a tentative D call TRBD2 (5 bases). The length of the CDR3 is 17 residues. In germline, CDR1 is MNHEY, CDR2 SVGEGT. V was shortened by 4 bases and J by 0 bases, with 15 bases between the two germline ends. The CDR3 DNA reads as TGTGCCAGCAGTTCCGGCCGAGGAGCGGCGAACACCGGGGAGCTGTTTTTT. Translating it yields CASSSGRGAANTGELFF.

This clonotype was observed at least ten times. A read error may produce the germline difference seen at one junction end. The chain employs TRBV20-1 and TRBJ2-7; TRBD1 is a possible D gene (6 bases). Germline assignment: CDR1 DFQATT and CDR2 SNEGSKA (reference sequence). The CDR3 contains 11 residues. CDR3: CSARGGYEQYF. CDR3 DNA: TGCAGTGCGAGAGGGGGCTACGAGCAGTACTTC.

The sample holds a few counts of this clonotype. The rearrangement links TRBV24-1 to TRBJ2-7; D is unclear. The CDR3 covers 14 residues. Trimming took 3 bases from V and 2 from J, leaving 10 bases between them. In germline, CDR1 is KGHDR, CDR2 SFDVKD. CDR3 region: CATSDRRSAYEQYF. DNA for the CDR3: TGTGCCACCAGTGATCGCCGATCGGCCTACGAGCAGTACTTC.

The CDR3 loop is CAWSRDRGRLNTEAFF. As DNA, the CDR3 is TGTGCCTGGAGCCGGGACAGGGGGAGGTTGAACACTGAAGCTTTCTTT. The chain has TRBV30 and TRBJ1-1; 11 bases are a match to TRBD1. This CDR3 comprises 16 residues. The germline gives CDR1 GTSNPN, CDR2 SVGIG (reference sequence). The junction had 6 bases not matched to a gene; V was cut back by 3 bases and J by 0 bases.

This chain links TRBV7-8 with TRBJ2-1, with D unclear. Germline-derived CDR1 and CDR2 are SGHVS and FQNEAQ. Trimming took 2 bases from V and 10 from J, leaving 12 bases between them. This CDR3 has 13 residues. The CDR3 sequence: CASSLPRPREQFF. The DNA of the CDR3 is TGTGCCAGCAGCTTACCGAGGCCTCGCGAGCAGTTCTTC.

This chain connects TRBV3-1 to TRBJ2-5; D might be TRBD2 (6 bases). The CDR3 is 14 residues long. V lost 4 bases and J 2 bases, leaving 11 bases between the germline ends. CDR1 LGHDT and CDR2 YNNKEL come from the germline V gene (reference sequence). CDR3 bases: TGTGCCAGCAGCCGGGACTTTACTCAAGAGACCCAGTACTTC. The encoded protein is CASSRDFTQETQYF.

This clonotype appeared a few times. The V and J genes are TRBV25-1 and TRBJ1-1; D is uncertain. Germline values: CDR1 MGHDK, CDR2 SYGVNS. Trimming removed 3 bases at V and 5 bases at J, with 25 bases between. CDR3 size: 18 residues. CDR3 nucleotide sequence: TGTGCCAGCAGTGACGTACGGAAGACGGGGTCCGTAGGGACTGAAGCTTTCTTT. Protein product: CASSDVRKTGSVGTEAFF.

This clonotype was seen a handful of times. J is TRBJ2-3 and V is TRBV20-1, with 11 bases aligning to TRBD2. Trimming at V came to 3 bases and at J to 4 bases, leaving 6 bases not matched to a gene. Germline CDR1 and CDR2: DFQATT and SNEGSKA (reference sequence). The CDR3 contains 15 residues. This CDR3 is CSASSGGAGSDTQYF. The CDR3 DNA reads TGCAGTGCTAGTAGCGGGGGGGCCGGGTCAGATACGCAGTATTTT.

The CDR3 region has the DNA TGTGCCTCCTGGACAGGGGTGAACACTGAAGCTTTCTTT. Its protein is CASWTGVNTEAFF. This chain connects TRBV30 to TRBJ1-1, with 9 bases fitting TRBD1. Germline CDR1 is GTSNPN and CDR2 is SVGIG (reference sequence). J was trimmed by 0 bases and V by 7 bases; bases with no gene match: 3. This CDR3 comprises 13 residues.

The chain uses TRBV5-4 and TRBJ2-7; D perhaps matches TRBD2 (6 bases). The germline V and J ends were trimmed by 4 bases and 3 bases, with 20 bases remaining between them. Germline CDR1 reads SGHNT; CDR2 reads YYREEE (reference sequence). There are 16 residues in the CDR3. In DNA, the CDR3 is TGTGCCAGCAGCCAGAGTCCTAGCGTGCGAGTCTACGAGCAGTACTTC. It specifies CASSQSPSVRVYEQYF. The full variable domain, rest sourced from reference TRBV5-4 and TRBJ2-7, is ETGVTQSPTHLIKTRGQQVTLRCSSQSGHNTVSWYQQALGQGPQFIFQYYREEENGRGNFPPRFSGLQFPNYSSELNVNALELDDSALYLCASSQSPSVRVYEQYFGPGTRLTVT.

The CDR3 is CAWRPRTGPYYEQYF. CDR3 coding DNA: TGTGCCTGGAGGCCTAGGACAGGGCCCTACTACGAGCAGTACTTC. J is TRBJ2-7 and V is TRBV30; 8 bases are shared with TRBD1. CDR1 and CDR2 (germline): GTSNPN, SVGIG (reference sequence). The ends lost 3 bases at V and 3 bases at J; junction bases unmatched: 10. The CDR3 runs 15 residues.

The chain has TRBV7-2 and TRBJ2-1; the D gene could be TRBD1 or TRBD2 (6 bases each). V was cut by 3 bases and J by 1 base, with 13 bases left in between. CDR3 size: 16 residues. Germline V lookup: CDR1 SGHTA, CDR2 FQGNSA. CDR3 in DNA: TGTGCCAGCAGCTTTTATAGAGGGGGGTCCTACAATGAGCAGTTCTTC. This gives the protein CASSFYRGGSYNEQFF.

This clonotype was found many times. The genes are TRBV10-3 and TRBJ2-2, with D uncertain. From germline, CDR1 is ENHRY and CDR2 SYGVKD. This CDR3 is 14 amino acids long. V was shortened by 2 bases and J by 4 bases, with 8 bases between the two germline ends. CDR3 in amino acids: CAISEDGVTGELFF. Written as DNA, the CDR3 is TGTGCCATCAGTGAGGATGGGGTCACCGGGGAGCTGTTTTTT.

By proportion, this clonotype is medium-sized. The chain links TRBV20-1 to TRBJ2-7; 7 bases are shared with TRBD2. Germline V lookup: CDR1 DFQATT, CDR2 SNEGSKA (reference sequence). The CDR3 runs 15 residues. With 3 bases clipped from V and 3 bases from J, the junction kept 11 bases outside the gene matches. CDR3 nucleotide sequence: TGCAGTGCTAGCATTTTAAGCGGGATAAACTACGAGCAGTACTTC. Protein sequence: CSASILSGINYEQYF.

V gene TRBV7-2 combines with J gene TRBJ2-7, with 8 nucleotides matching TRBD1. Losses at the gene ends were 5 bases for V and 1 base for J; bases not matched to a gene: 4. In germline, CDR1 is SGHTA, CDR2 FQGNSA. The CDR3 has 14 amino acids. In nucleotides, the CDR3 is TGTGCCAGCAGCACCAGGACAGGGTCCTACGAGCAGTACTTC. Translation: CASSTRTGSYEQYF.

This clonotype appeared many times. V gene TRBV4-1 combines with J gene TRBJ2-3, with 7 bases aligning to TRBD2. The CDR3 covers 17 residues. The trim removed 0 bases at V and 6 bases at J, leaving 12 bases unmatched. Germline CDR1 MGHRA, CDR2 YSYEKL. The CDR3 is CASSQDRSMAGVDTQYF. The CDR3, as DNA: TGCGCCAGCAGCCAAGATCGTTCAATGGCGGGAGTGGATACGCAGTATTTT.

This clonotype has only a few counts. The rearrangement links TRBV6-5 to TRBJ1-1, with no clear D. The CDR3 contains 11 residues. Germline CDR1 and CDR2: MNHEY and SVGAGI. V gave up 6 bases and J gave up 6 bases, with 8 bases separating them. The CDR3, as DNA: TGTGCCAGCAGGCAGGCCTCTGAAGCTTTCTTT. The encoded protein is CASRQASEAFF.

This clonotype has at least ten counts. The rearrangement joins TRBV12-3 or TRBV12-4 to TRBJ1-5, with D possibly being TRBD1 (5 bases). V lost 3 bases and J lost 0, with 15 bases in between. The CDR3 is 17 residues long. The CDR3 sequence is CASSFGRVLHSNQPQHF. For the CDR3, the DNA is TGTGCCAGCAGTTTCGGCAGGGTGCTGCATAGCAATCAGCCCCAGCATTTT.

This clonotype was seen once. This sequence joins TRBV18 and TRBJ2-7; TRBD1 matches at 8 bases. The germline CDR1 and CDR2 sequences are KGHSH and LQKENI. The trim removed 3 bases at V and 2 bases at J, leaving 6 bases unmatched. There are 15 residues in the CDR3. Here the CDR3 reads CASSPRRDRPYEQYF. The CDR3 coding sequence is TGTGCCAGCTCACCCCGACGGGACAGGCCCTACGAGCAGTACTTC.